The 22 T cell receptor beta chains below come from one sample, sequenced in a study of T cell responses to AZD1222 COVID-19 vaccine (dated by TCRdb to the early 2020s). What this sample's time point label stands for: baseline before first vaccination. The method was the immunoSEQ multiplex PCR assay. TCRdb's version of the immuneACCESS table is confined to in-frame rearrangements and falls short of the full clone set. An unresolved V gene accounts for under half of the shortfall where checked; the remainder is of unknown origin. The sample table lists some 120,000 clones, 85% to 90% of them with a count of one. The ten largest account for approximately 30% of the sample. Material: peripheral blood, obtained on day 0 of AZD1222 vaccination. The receptors shown here come from an adult in good health.

The chain is built from TRBV5-1 and TRBJ2-4; the D call may be TRBD1 or TRBD2 (5 bases each). Deletions cut 0 bases from V and 0 bases from J, with 13 bases between. From germline, CDR1 is SGHRS and CDR2 YFSETQ. There are 17 residues in the CDR3. The CDR3 sequence is CASSLEPGTEAKNIQYF. The CDR3 DNA sequence: TGCGCCAGCAGCTTGGAACCCGGGACCGAAGCCAAAAACATTCAGTACTTC.

The gene calls are TRBV7-2 and TRBJ2-5; 7 bases match TRBD2. Germline trimming cut 3 bases from V and 4 bases from J; bases unmatched to any gene: 8. This CDR3 has 15 residues. Germline V CDR1 and CDR2: SGHTA, FQGNSA. This CDR3 reads CASSFGGGRPETQYF. CDR3 in DNA: TGTGCCAGCAGCTTCGGGGGAGGGCGGCCAGAGACCCAGTACTTC. Full variable domain (rest looked up from reference TRBV7-2 and TRBJ2-5): GAGVSQSPSNKVTEKGKDVELRCDPISGHTALYWYRQSLGQGLEFLIYFQGNSAPDKSGLPSDRFSAERTGGSVSTLTIQRTQQEDSAVYLCASSFGGGRPETQYFGPGTRLLVL.

The chain recombines TRBV5-4 with TRBJ2-1; 11 bases fit TRBD2. The germline V gene encodes CDR1 SGHNT and CDR2 YYREEE (reference sequence). The CDR3 length is 16 residues. The trim removed 4 bases at V and 0 bases at J, leaving 3 bases unmatched. The CDR3 here is CASSRGLADSYNEQFF. The CDR3 DNA is TGTGCCAGCAGCAGGGGACTAGCGGACTCCTACAATGAGCAGTTCTTC.

V usage is TRBV3-1 (or the pseudogene TRBV3-2) and J usage is TRBJ2-2; 10 bases map to TRBD2. Losses at the gene ends were 0 bases for V and 6 bases for J; bases not matched to a gene: 7. The CDR3 contains 17 residues. Germline V gives CDR1 LGHDT, CDR2 YNNKEL (reference sequence). The CDR3 region is CASSQDLGAGGPGELFF. CDR3 coding DNA: TGTGCCAGCAGCCAAGATTTGGGAGCGGGAGGGCCCGGGGAGCTGTTTTTT.

This chain uses TRBV11-2 with TRBJ2-7; weak D call: TRBD2 (5 bases). Germline V gene data show CDR1 as SGHAT and CDR2 as FQNNGV. The CDR3 runs 13 residues. V lost 5 bases and J 4 bases, leaving 12 bases between the germline ends. CDR3 DNA sequence: TGTGCCAGCAGCCCGGAGGTGGGATACGAGCAGTACTTC. This translates into CASSPEVGYEQYF.

The chain links TRBV6-6 to TRBJ1-2; perhaps TRBD1 as D (6 bases). Trimming pared 2 bases from V and 3 bases from J, leaving 10 bases between. Germline V gene sequence: CDR1 MNHNY, CDR2 SVGAGI (reference sequence). This CDR3 spans 14 amino acids. The CDR3 sequence: CASSYKGGDYGYTF. CDR3 DNA: TGTGCCAGCAGTTACAAGGGGGGGGACTATGGCTACACCTTC.

There are a few counts of this clone. The rearrangement joins TRBV9 to TRBJ1-2; D possibly corresponds to TRBD1 (6 bases). The CDR3 extends over 16 amino acids. CDR1 is SGDLS and CDR2 is YYNGEE in the germline V gene. The V end lost 4 bases, the J end lost 0 bases, and 16 bases lay between the germline ends. The CDR3 region has the DNA TGTGCCAGCAGCCGGGAACAGGGCAGAGCTAACTATGGCTACACCTTC. Translated: CASSREQGRANYGYTF.

This clone appeared a few times. The CDR3 sequence: CASKIQPEGSYGYTF. The CDR3 bases are TGTGCCAGTAAGATACAGCCGGAGGGAAGCTATGGCTACACCTTC. The chain employs TRBV19 and TRBJ1-2; no firm D call. Trimming stripped 7 bases from V and 4 bases from J, with 19 bases between. Germline CDR1 is LNHDA and CDR2 is SQIVND (reference sequence). The CDR3 consists of 15 residues.

The J gene is TRBJ1-5, the V gene TRBV6-5, with TRBD1 as a possible D gene (6 bases). Trimming took off 8 bases at V and 3 bases at J, with 14 bases between the two ends. The CDR3 runs 14 residues. The germline gives CDR1 MNHEY, CDR2 SVGAGI. The CDR3 nucleotides are TGTGCCAGCGCGAAGGGGGGGTACAATCAGCCCCAGCATTTT. Protein: CASAKGGYNQPQHF.

J is TRBJ1-2 and V is TRBV7-3; D perhaps matches TRBD1 (6 bases). V was trimmed by 5 bases and J by 3 bases, leaving 16 bases between them. The CDR3 extends over 15 amino acids. Germline assignment: CDR1 SGHTA and CDR2 FQGTGA. The chain's CDR3 is CASSPSGGGYYGYTF. The CDR3 DNA is TGTGCCAGCAGCCCTAGCGGAGGGGGGTACTATGGCTACACCTTC.

The rearrangement joins TRBV7-2 to TRBJ1-5, with D tentatively TRBD1 (5 bases). CDR1 SGHTA and CDR2 FQGNSA come from the germline V gene. V was shortened by 6 bases and J by 6 bases, with 18 bases between the two germline ends. The CDR3 extends over 15 amino acids. Here the CDR3 DNA reads TGTGCCAGCAGTTTCCAGGGTGCACGAGGTCAGCCCCAGCATTTT. Translating it yields CASSFQGARGQPQHF.

The gene calls are TRBV18 and TRBJ1-1, with TRBD1 as a possible D gene (5 bases). Germline assignment: CDR1 KGHSH and CDR2 LQKENI. CDR3 length equals 14 residues. Trimming pared 3 bases from V and 7 bases from J, leaving 15 bases between. The CDR3 DNA reads as TGTGCCAGCTCACCCTCATGGGGCAAAGGTGAAGCTTTCTTT. This gives the protein CASSPSWGKGEAFF.

The chain links TRBV18 to TRBJ1-4, with 10 nucleotides matching TRBD1. The trim removed 5 bases at V and 8 bases at J, leaving 8 bases unmatched. The CDR3 runs to 15 residues. Per germline, CDR1 KGHSH and CDR2 LQKENI. CDR3 bases: TGTGCCAGCTCAGCGGGGACAGGGGTACGGGAAAAACTGTTTTTT. Amino acids: CASSAGTGVREKLFF.

The chain has TRBV3-1 (or the pseudogene TRBV3-2) and TRBJ1-5; D might be TRBD1 (5 bases). The V end was cut by 5 bases, the J end by 2 bases, with 10 bases between. The CDR3 is 14 amino acids. In germline, CDR1 is LGHDT, CDR2 YNNKEL (reference sequence). CDR3 in amino acids: CASSGAGRNQPQHF. The CDR3 DNA reads as TGTGCCAGCAGCGGGGCCGGGCGCAATCAGCCCCAGCATTTT.

V gene TRBV5-1 combines with J gene TRBJ2-5, with 10 bases fitting TRBD2. Trimming took 4 bases from V and 0 from J; bases not matched to a gene: 9. The germline V gene has CDR1 SGHRS and CDR2 YFSETQ. The CDR3 covers 17 residues. The CDR3 DNA reads as TGCGCCAGCAGCCCCGGGGTAGCGGGGGGTAACCAAGAGACCCAGTACTTC. This codes for CASSPGVAGGNQETQYF.

The chain is built from TRBV30 and TRBJ2-6; D remains unclear. The CDR3 is made up of 14 amino acids. V shed 1 base and J shed 0 bases, with 4 bases lying between them. Germline V gene lookup returns CDR1 GTSNPN and CDR2 SVGIG (reference sequence). CDR3 in amino acids: CAWSDSSGANVLTF. Written as DNA, the CDR3 is TGTGCCTGGAGTGACAGCTCTGGGGCCAACGTCCTGACTTTC.

The rearrangement links TRBV6-4 to TRBJ2-1; TRBD2 agrees at 14 bases. CDR3 size: 21 residues. After removal of 2 bases from V and 0 bases from J, the junction contained 12 bases not matched to a gene. Germline V CDR1 and CDR2: MRHNA, SNTAGT. CDR3 bases: TGTGCCAGCAGTGACCCTCGGCTGACTAGCGGGGGGGATAGCTCCTACAATGAGCAGTTCTTC. Its translation is CASSDPRLTSGGDSSYNEQFF.

This chain connects TRBV18 to TRBJ2-7, with 11 bases matching TRBD1. V was pared by 2 bases and J by 5 bases, with 2 bases of the junction left unmatched. The CDR3 contains 14 residues. Germline lookup yields CDR1 KGHSH and CDR2 LQKENI. Written as DNA, the CDR3 is TGTGCCAGCTCACCAGGACAGGGGGCCAACGAGCAGTACTTC. As protein: CASSPGQGANEQYF.

This clone has more than one count but fewer than ten. V and J are TRBV21-1 and TRBJ2-7. TRBV21-1 is annotated as a pseudogene. The CDR3 covers 12 residues. CDR3 nucleotide sequence: TGTGCCAGCAGCAAAGCGGACTACGAGCAGTACTTC. Translated, it gives CASSKADYEQYF.

This clone has a handful of counts. Other nucleotide sequences in the sample specify the same CDR3. J is TRBJ1-1 and V is TRBV19, with TRBD1 identical over 9 bases. Germline V lookup: CDR1 LNHDA, CDR2 SQIVND (reference sequence). CDR3 length: 15 residues. The J segment lost 5 bases and the V segment lost 2 bases, leaving 6 bases of the junction unmatched. CDR3 DNA sequence: TGTGCCAGTAGTATAAAGGGACAGGGCGGTACTGAAGCTTTCTTT. Translating it yields CASSIKGQGGTEAFF.

The rearrangement joins TRBV5-6 to TRBJ2-7, with 12 bases identical to TRBD2. Germline assignment: CDR1 SGHDT and CDR2 YYEEEE. This CDR3 has 15 residues. V dropped 3 bases and J dropped 2; count of bases not matched to a gene: 3. The CDR3 here is CASSSGLAGTYEQYF. The CDR3 DNA sequence: TGTGCCAGCAGCTCTGGACTAGCGGGAACCTACGAGCAGTACTTC.

This clone has a handful of counts. The V and J genes are TRBV20-1 and TRBJ1-5; D is unclear. Germline loops: CDR1 DFQATT, CDR2 SNEGSKA (reference sequence). With 3 bases removed from V and 1 base from J, the gap between germline ends came to 13 bases. The CDR3 totals 15 residues. CDR3: CSASEPVPSNQPQHF. The CDR3 coding sequence is TGCAGTGCTAGTGAACCTGTCCCGAGCAATCAGCCCCAGCATTTT.